This paragraph covers one T cell receptor beta chain sequence. Its antigen remains unknown. Treg sorting used a CD4+CD25+CD127-/low gate. The CDR3 is made up of 12 amino acids. Between the trimmed V and J ends, which lost 6 bases and 8 bases, there was a span of 13 bases. The TRBV12-4/TRBJ1-2 clonotypes were amplified using barcode primers with ligated adaptors. TCRdb re-derived calls from the multiplex PCR reads in MiXCR, one entry per CDR3 protein. The table lists some 1,300 distinct CDR3 sequences, around 19% of them singletons, with roughly 6.2% in the top ten. Study-wide results and limits: Greatest tumor Treg TCR overlap was with tumor naive CD4+ cells.

This TCR derives from a female donor with breast cancer. Sample: Tregs sorted from blood. V gene TRBV12-3 or TRBV12-4 combines with J gene TRBJ1-2; D possibly corresponds to TRBD1 (6 bases). DNA for the CDR3: TGTGCCAGCAGCTACAGGGCGGGAGGCTACACCTTC. Residues: CASSYRAGGYTF.